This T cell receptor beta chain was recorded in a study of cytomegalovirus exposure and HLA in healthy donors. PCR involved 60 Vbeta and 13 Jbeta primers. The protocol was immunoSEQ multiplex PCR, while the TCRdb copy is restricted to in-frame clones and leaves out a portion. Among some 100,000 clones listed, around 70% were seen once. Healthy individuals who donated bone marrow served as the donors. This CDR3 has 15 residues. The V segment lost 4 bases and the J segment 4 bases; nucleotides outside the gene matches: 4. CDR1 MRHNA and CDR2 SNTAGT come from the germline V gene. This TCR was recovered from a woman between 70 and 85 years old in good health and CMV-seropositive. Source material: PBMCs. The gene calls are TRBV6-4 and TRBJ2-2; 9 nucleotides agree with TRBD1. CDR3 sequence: CASSVQGATTGELFF. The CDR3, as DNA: TGTGCCAGCAGTGTACAGGGGGCCACCACCGGGGAGCTGTTTTTT.